This TCR beta chain was sequenced for a study of T cells in narcolepsy. Germline CDR1 reads SGDLS; CDR2 reads YYNGEE. This CDR3 comprises 13 residues. V was trimmed by 2 bases and J by 1 base, leaving 6 bases between them. Concerning this clone itself: Other nucleotide sequences from this sample produce the same CDR3.

Repertoires were generated with immunoSEQ multiplex PCR, while TCRdb's copy carries only in-frame clones and drops some. The table has 25,000 to 35,000 clones, 75% to 85% seen once. This sequence originates from a human donor with narcolepsy. The gene calls are TRBV9 and TRBJ1-1, with D possibly being TRBD1 (5 bases). The sample comprised CD45RA- memory CD4+ T cells from PBMCs. The CDR3 DNA is TGTGCCAGCAGCGTCACAGGGAACACTGAAGCTTTCTTT. It translates to CASSVTGNTEAFF.